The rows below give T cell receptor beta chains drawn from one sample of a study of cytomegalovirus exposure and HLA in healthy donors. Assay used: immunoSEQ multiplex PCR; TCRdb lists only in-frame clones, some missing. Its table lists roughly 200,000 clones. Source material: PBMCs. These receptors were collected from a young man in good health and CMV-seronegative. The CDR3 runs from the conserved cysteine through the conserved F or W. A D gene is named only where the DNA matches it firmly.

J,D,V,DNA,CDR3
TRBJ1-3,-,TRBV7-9,TGTGCCAGCAGCTTACCTCTACGACAGAGGACACTTGGAAACACCATATATTTT,CASSLPLRQRTLGNTIYF
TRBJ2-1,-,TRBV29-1,TGCAGCGTAGCCAGTGACAACACCTACAATGAGCAGTTCTTC,CSVASDNTYNEQFF
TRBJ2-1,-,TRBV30,TGTGCCTGGAGGGACACGAGCTCCTACAATGAGCAGTTCTTC,CAWRDTSSYNEQFF
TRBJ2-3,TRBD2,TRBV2,TGTGCCAGCAGTGAGGAGGGGACTAGGATCACAGATACGCAGTATTTT,CASSEEGTRITDTQYF
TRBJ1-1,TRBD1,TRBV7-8,TGTGCCAGCAGCTTATTGACAGGGGGCTCTGAAGCTTTCTTT,CASSLLTGGSEAFF
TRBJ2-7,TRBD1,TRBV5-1,TGCGCCAGCAGCCTGAGGGACAGGGGGCACGAGCAGTACTTC,CASSLRDRGHEQYF
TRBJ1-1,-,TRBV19,TGTGCCAGTAGTATAGGGGGAGGCCCTGAAGCTTTCTTT,CASSIGGGPEAFF
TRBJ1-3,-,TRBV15,TGTGCCACCAGCAGCGGACAGGGAAACACCATATATTTT,CATSSGQGNTIYF
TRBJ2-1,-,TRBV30,TGTGCCTGGGTGGGATGGGCGGGCAGCTCCTACAATGAGCAGTTCTTC,CAWVGWAGSSYNEQFF
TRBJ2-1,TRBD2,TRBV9,TGTGCCAGCAGCGCCTCTAGCGGCAGCTCCTACAATGAGCAGTTCTTC,CASSASSGSSYNEQFF
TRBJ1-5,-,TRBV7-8,TGTGCCAGCAGCTTTAATCGAGATCAGCCCCAGCATTTT,CASSFNRDQPQHF
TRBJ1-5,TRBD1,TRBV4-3,TGCGCCAGCAGCCAAGATGGACAGGGGTGGCAGCCCCAGCATTTT,CASSQDGQGWQPQHF
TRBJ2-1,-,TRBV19,TGTGCCAGTAGAGGAGGGAGCTCCTACAATGAGCAGTTCTTC,CASRGGSSYNEQFF
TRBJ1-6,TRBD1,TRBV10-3,TGTGCCATCAGTGGGGGGACAGGGCAGCGGTCACCCCTCCACTTT,CAISGGTGQRSPLHF
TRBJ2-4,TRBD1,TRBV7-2,TGTGCCAGCAGCCTCCGACAGGGGATAGCCAAAAACATTCAGTACTTC,CASSLRQGIAKNIQYF
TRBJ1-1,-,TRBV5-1,TGCGCCAGCAGCTTGGCCGGAGGAGGGGCAAGCCCTGAAGCTTTCTTT,CASSLAGGGASPEAFF